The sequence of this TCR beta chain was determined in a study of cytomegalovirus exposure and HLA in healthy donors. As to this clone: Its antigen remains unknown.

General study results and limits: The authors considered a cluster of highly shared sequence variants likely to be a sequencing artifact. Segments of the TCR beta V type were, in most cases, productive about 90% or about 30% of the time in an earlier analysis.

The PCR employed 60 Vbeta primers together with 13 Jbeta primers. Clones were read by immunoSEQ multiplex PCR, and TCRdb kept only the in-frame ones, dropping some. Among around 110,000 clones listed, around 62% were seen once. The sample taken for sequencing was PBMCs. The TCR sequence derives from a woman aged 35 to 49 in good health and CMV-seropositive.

DNA of the CDR3: TGTGCCAGCAGCTTAGGTGGGACAGCCTTCTACAATGAGCAGTTCTTC. Its translation: CASSLGGTAFYNEQFF. This chain links TRBV7-2 with TRBJ2-1, with TRBD1 matching over 7 bases. CDR1 and CDR2 from the germline V gene are SGHTA and FQGNSA. This CDR3 region has 16 residues. V gave up 1 base and J gave up 3 bases; unmatched junction bases: 6.